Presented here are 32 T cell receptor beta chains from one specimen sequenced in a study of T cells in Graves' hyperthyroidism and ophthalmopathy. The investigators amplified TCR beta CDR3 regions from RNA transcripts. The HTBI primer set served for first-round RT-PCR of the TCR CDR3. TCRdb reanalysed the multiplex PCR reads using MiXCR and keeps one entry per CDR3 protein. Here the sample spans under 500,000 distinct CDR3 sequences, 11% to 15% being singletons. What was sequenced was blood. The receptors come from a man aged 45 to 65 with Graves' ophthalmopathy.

The CDR3 here is CASSQDRVPETQYF. CDR3 in DNA: TGTGCCAGCAGCCAAGATCGCGTCCCAGAGACCCAGTACTTC. This sequence joins TRBV3-1 and TRBJ2-5; D not certain. V was pared by 0 bases and J by 4 bases, with 9 bases between. Germline lookup yields CDR1 LGHDT and CDR2 YNNKEL (reference sequence). The CDR3 is made up of 14 amino acids.

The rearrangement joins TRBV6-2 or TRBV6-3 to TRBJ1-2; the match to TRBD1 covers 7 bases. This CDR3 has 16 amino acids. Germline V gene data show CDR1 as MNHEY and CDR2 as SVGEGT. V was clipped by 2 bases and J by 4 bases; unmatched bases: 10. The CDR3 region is CASSYTRDSFPYGYTF. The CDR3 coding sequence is TGTGCCAGCAGTTACACCAGGGACAGCTTCCCCTATGGCTACACCTTC.

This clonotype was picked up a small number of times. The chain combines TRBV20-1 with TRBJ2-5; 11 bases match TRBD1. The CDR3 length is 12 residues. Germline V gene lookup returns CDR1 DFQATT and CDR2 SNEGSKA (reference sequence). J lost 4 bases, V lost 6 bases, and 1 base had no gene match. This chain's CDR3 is CSAGTGGETQYF. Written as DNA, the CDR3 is TGCAGTGCCGGGACAGGGGGAGAGACCCAGTACTTC.

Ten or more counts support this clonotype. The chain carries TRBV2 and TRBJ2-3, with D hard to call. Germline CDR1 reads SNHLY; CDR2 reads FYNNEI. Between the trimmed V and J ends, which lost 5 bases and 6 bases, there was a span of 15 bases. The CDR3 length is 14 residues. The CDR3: CASSLGTVTDTQYF. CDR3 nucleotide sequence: TGTGCCAGCAGTCTCGGCACAGTGACGGATACGCAGTATTTT.

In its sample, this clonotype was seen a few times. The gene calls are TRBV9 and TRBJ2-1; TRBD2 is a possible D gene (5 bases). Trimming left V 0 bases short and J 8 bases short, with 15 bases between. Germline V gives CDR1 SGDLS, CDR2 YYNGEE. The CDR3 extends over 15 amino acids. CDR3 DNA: TGTGCCAGCAGCGTAGTTGAAGGGTTCGGGGATGAGCAGTTCTTC. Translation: CASSVVEGFGDEQFF.

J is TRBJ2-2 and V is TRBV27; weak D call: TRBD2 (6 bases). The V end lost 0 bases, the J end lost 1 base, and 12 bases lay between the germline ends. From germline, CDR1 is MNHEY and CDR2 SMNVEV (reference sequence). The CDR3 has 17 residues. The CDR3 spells CASSLSPQGGNTGELFF. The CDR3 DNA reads TGTGCCAGCAGTTTATCGCCCCAGGGAGGGAACACCGGGGAGCTGTTTTTT.

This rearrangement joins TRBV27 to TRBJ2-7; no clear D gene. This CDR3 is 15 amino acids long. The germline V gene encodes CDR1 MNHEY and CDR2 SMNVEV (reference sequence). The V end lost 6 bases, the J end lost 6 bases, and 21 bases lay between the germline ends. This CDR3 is CASSQDLAVGREQYF. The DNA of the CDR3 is TGTGCCAGCAGCCAAGATTTGGCGGTCGGGCGCGAGCAGTACTTC.

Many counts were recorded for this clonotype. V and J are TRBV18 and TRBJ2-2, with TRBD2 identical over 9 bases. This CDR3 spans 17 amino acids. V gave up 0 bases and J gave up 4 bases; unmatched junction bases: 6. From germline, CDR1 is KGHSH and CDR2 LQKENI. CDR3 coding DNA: TGTGCCAGCTCACCACCGGGACTAGCCTATTCCACCGGGGAGCTGTTTTTT. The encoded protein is CASSPPGLAYSTGELFF.

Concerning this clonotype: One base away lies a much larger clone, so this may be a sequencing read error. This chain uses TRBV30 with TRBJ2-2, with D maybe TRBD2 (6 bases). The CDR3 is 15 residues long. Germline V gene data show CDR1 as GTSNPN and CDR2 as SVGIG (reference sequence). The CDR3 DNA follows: TGTGCCTGGAGTCCCGAGACAGAGAACACCGGGGGGCTGTTTTTT. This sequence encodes CAWSPETENTGGLFF.

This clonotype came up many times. CDR3 in DNA: TGTGCCAGCAGCCGATACAGGGGAACGGCCCAGCATTTT. Translating it yields CASSRYRGTAQHF. The chain recombines TRBV3-1 with TRBJ1-5; 7 nucleotides line up with TRBD1. The CDR3 is 13 amino acids. Germline V gene lookup returns CDR1 LGHDT and CDR2 YNNKEL (reference sequence). Trimming removed 4 bases from V and 11 bases from J; junction bases left unmatched: 8.

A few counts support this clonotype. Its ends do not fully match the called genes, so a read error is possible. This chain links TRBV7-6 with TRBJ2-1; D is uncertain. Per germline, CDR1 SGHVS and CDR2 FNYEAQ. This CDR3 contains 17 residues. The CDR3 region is CASSLVGGSTSYDEQFF. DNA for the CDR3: TGTGCCAGCAGCTTAGTCGGTGGTAGTACTTCCTACGATGAGCAGTTCTTC.

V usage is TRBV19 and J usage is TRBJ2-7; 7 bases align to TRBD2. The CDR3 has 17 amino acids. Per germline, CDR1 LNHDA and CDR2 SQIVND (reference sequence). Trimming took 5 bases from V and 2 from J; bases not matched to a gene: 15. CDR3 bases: TGTGCCAGTAGTCCCCCATGGGGGGGGACTCGCCCCTACGAGCAGTACTTC. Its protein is CASSPPWGGTRPYEQYF.

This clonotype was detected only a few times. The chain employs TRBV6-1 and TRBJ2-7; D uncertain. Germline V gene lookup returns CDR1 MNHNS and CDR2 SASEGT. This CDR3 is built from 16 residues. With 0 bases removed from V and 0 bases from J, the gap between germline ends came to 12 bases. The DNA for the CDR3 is TGTGCCAGCAGTGAAGCGCAGTTTACGACCTCCTACGAGCAGTACTTC. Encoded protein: CASSEAQFTTSYEQYF.

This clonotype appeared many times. The CDR3 DNA is TGTGCCAGCAGTTACTCGAGAGGGACAGGTTATTCACCCCTCCACTTT. It is translated as CASSYSRGTGYSPLHF. The chain links TRBV6-5 to TRBJ1-6, with 8 bases aligning to TRBD1. With 0 bases clipped from V and 8 bases from J, the junction kept 6 bases outside the gene matches. Germline CDR1 and CDR2: MNHEY and SVGAGI. The CDR3 sequence is 16 residues long.

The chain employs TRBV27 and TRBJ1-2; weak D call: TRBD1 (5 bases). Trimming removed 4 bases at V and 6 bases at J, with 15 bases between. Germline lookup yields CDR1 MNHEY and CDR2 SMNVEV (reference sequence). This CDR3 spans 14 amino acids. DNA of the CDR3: TGTGCCAGCAGTTCCCTCGCAGGGTGGGATGGCTACACCTTC. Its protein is CASSSLAGWDGYTF.

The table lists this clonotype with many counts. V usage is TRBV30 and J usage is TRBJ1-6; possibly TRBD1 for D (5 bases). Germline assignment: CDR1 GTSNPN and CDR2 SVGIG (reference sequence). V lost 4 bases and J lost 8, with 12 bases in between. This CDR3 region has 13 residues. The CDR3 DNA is TGTGCCTGGATGAGGGGTCTTGATTCACCCCTCCACTTT. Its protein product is CAWMRGLDSPLHF.

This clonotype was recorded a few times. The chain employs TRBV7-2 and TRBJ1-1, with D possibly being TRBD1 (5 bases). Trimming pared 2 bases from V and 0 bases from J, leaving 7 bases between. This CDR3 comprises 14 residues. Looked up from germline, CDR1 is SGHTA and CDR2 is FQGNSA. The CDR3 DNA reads TGTGCCAGCAGCTTATCAGGGATGAACACTGAAGCTTTCTTT. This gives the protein CASSLSGMNTEAFF.

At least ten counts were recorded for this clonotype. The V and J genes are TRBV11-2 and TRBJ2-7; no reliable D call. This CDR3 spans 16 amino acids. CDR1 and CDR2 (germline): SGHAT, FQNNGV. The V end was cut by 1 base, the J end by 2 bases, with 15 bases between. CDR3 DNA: TGTGCCAGCAGCTTAGTTCGGCGCCAAACGACCTACGAGCAGTACTTC. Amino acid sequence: CASSLVRRQTTYEQYF.

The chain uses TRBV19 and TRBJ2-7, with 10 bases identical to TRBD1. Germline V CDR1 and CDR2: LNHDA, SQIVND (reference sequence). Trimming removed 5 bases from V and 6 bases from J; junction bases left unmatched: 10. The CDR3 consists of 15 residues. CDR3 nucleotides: TGTGCCAGTAGTGATGCCGGGACAGGGGACCGCGAGCAGTACTTC. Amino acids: CASSDAGTGDREQYF.

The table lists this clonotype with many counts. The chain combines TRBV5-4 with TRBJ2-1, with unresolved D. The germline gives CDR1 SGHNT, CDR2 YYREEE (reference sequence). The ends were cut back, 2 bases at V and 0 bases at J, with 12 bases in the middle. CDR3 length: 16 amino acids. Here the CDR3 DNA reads TGTGCCAGCAGCTTTTTTAGTGGTTTCTCCTACAATGAGCAGTTCTTC. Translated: CASSFFSGFSYNEQFF.

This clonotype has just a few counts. CDR3 loop: CSAAPREFQETQYF. The DNA of the CDR3 is TGCAGTGCCGCGCCTAGGGAATTCCAAGAGACCCAGTACTTC. The V and J genes are TRBV20-1 and TRBJ2-5; the D is unclear. Germline CDR1 reads DFQATT; CDR2 reads SNEGSKA (reference sequence). The CDR3 has 14 residues. Trimming left V 6 bases short and J 1 base short, with 15 bases between.

The CDR3 DNA reads TGCGCCAGCAGCTTCACCGGGACAGGGGTGAACACTGAAGCTTTCTTT. Translating gives CASSFTGTGVNTEAFF. The chain combines TRBV5-1 with TRBJ1-1; 10 bases agree with TRBD1. This CDR3 is built from 16 residues. V lost 2 bases to trimming and J lost 0 bases; unmatched junction nucleotides: 4. Germline assignment: CDR1 SGHRS and CDR2 YFSETQ.

The CDR3 region is CASSPRGSLSGANVLTF. The CDR3 region has the DNA TGTGCCAGCAGCCCTCGTGGCTCCCTCTCTGGGGCCAACGTCCTGACTTTC. The chain links TRBV12-3 or TRBV12-4 to TRBJ2-6; no clear D gene. Between the trimmed V and J ends, which lost 6 bases and 0 bases, there was a span of 15 bases. The CDR3 runs 17 residues.

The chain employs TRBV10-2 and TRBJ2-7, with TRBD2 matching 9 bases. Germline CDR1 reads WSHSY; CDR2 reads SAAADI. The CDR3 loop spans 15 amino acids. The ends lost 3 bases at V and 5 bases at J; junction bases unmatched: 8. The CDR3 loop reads CASSDGAGGLHEQYF. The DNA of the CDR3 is TGCGCCAGCAGTGATGGGGCGGGAGGGCTCCACGAGCAGTACTTC.

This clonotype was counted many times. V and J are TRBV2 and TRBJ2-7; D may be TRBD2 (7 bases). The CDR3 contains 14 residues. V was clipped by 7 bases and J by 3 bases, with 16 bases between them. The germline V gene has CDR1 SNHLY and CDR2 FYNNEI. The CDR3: CASKIEGGSYEQYF. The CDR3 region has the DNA TGTGCCAGCAAAATAGAGGGGGGGAGCTACGAGCAGTACTTC.

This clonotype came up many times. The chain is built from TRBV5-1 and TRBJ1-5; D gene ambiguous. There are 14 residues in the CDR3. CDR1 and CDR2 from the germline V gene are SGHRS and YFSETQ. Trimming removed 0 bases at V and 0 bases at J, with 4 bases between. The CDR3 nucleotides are TGCGCCAGCAGCTTGGGGGGTAGCAATCAGCCCCAGCATTTT. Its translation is CASSLGGSNQPQHF. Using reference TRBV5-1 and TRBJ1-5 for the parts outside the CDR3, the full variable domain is KAGVTQTPRYLIKTRGQQVTLSCSPISGHRSVSWYQQTPGQGLQFLFEYFSETQRNKGNFPGRFSGRQFSNSRSEMNVSTLELGDSALYLCASSLGGSNQPQHFGDGTRLSIL.

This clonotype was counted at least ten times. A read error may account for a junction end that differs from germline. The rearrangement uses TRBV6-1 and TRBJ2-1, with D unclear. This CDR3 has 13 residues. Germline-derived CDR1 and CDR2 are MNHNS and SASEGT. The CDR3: CASREVRVNEQFF. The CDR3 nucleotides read TGTGCCAGCAGGGAAGTCCGGGTCAATGAGCAGTTCTTC.

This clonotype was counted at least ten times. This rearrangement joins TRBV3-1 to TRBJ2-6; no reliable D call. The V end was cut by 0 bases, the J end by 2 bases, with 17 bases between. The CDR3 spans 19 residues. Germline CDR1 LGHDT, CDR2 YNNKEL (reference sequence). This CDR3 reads CASSQDLQLITAGANVLTF. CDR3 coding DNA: TGTGCCAGCAGCCAAGATCTACAGCTAATTACGGCTGGGGCCAACGTCCTGACTTTC.

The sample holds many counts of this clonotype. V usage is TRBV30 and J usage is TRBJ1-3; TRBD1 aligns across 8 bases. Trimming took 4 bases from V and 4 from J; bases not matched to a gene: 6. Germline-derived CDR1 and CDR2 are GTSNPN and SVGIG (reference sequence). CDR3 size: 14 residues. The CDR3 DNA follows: TGTGCCTGGACCGACAGGGGCCTAGGAAACACCATATATTTT. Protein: CAWTDRGLGNTIYF.

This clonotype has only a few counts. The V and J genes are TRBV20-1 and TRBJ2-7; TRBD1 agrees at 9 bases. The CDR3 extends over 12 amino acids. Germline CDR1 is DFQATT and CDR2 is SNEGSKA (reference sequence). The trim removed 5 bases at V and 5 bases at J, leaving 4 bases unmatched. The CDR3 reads CSAGDRVHEQYF. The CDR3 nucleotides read TGCAGTGCTGGGGACAGGGTCCACGAGCAGTACTTC.

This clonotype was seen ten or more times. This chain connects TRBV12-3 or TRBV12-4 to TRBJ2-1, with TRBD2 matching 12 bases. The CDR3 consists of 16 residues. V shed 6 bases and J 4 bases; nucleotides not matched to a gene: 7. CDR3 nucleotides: TGTGCCAGCAGCACGGGACTAGCGGGTGGATACAATGAGCAGTTCTTC. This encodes CASSTGLAGGYNEQFF.

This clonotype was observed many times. CDR3 sequence reads: CASSLGDGEQFF. DNA for the CDR3: TGTGCCAGCAGCCTAGGGGACGGTGAGCAGTTCTTC. The chain is built from TRBV14 and TRBJ2-1, with D perhaps being TRBD1 or TRBD2 (5 bases each). From germline, CDR1 is SGHDN and CDR2 FVKESK. V shed 4 bases and J shed 9 bases, with 10 bases lying between them. The CDR3 runs 12 residues.